This TCR beta chain was sequenced during a study of blood T cells in healthy people across ages (dated by TCRdb to the mid-2010s). Context from the whole study: In model experiments, roughly one uniquely barcoded TCR beta cDNA molecule per two T cells was captured by template switching. The donors were divided into four age groups: young (average roughly 15 years), middle-aged (almost 40), aged (about 60) and long-lived (roughly 82). The study measured age-related changes in TCR beta repertoire diversity using deep sequencing normalized with unique cDNA molecular identifiers. Two additional independent replicas of 1 million unique cDNA reads from the same blood draw were analyzed for two donors (one aged 18 to 30 and one aged 80 or older). To avoid experimental bias, donors of different ages were distributed randomly across sequencing lanes. Findings and caveats that apply to the study as a whole: As age increased, observed TCR beta diversity per million T cells dropped in a roughly linear way, and a significant reduction was already evident by age about 40. Because donor CMV infection status was unknown, age-related changes in expanded clonotypes were potentially confounded. Since profiling was done on bulk unsorted PBMCs, naive and antigen-experienced compartments could not be conclusively compared. Compared with the aged group, the long-lived group had more naive CD4+ T cells, fewer expanded clones and increased TCR diversity, suggesting age selection. Estimates of total diversity based on one million sequenced T cells were considered lower bounds and underestimates. There was a strong correlation between observed TCR beta diversity and the percentage of naive T cells measured by flow cytometry.

Inclusive of the bounding cysteine and phenylalanine, the CDR3 is 11 residues long. Only the CDR3 region is kept as DNA, spanning 33 bases read in frame from base 1. The germline V gene (reference sequence) yields DFQATT for CDR1 and SNEGSKA for CDR2. V loses 4 bases of germline sequence and J loses 4 bases, and the interval between the two ends is 7 bases. The library was obtained by 5' RACE. Instrument on record: Illumina HiSeq 2500. A second roughly 7 to 11 cycle PCR used a sample-barcoded 5' primer and a J-beta primer mix. Each TCR beta cDNA molecule received a unique molecular identifier from a template-switch 5' adaptor carrying 12 random nucleotides. At least 2.5 million CDR3-containing paired-end reads were obtained from each sample. All of the RNA was converted into first-strand cDNA using the Mint cDNA synthesis kit, with a TRBC-specific oligonucleotide serving as the primer. Following uracil-DNA glycosylase treatment, all cDNA underwent a first 18-cycle PCR with the universal primers M1SS and BC2_uni_R. As for how the authors treated the data: For normalization, 1 million high-quality reads were randomly selected from each sample, with every read carrying a distinct molecular identifier. Instead of being binned into consensus sequences, reads with shared molecular identifiers were discarded. CDR3 identification, clonotype clustering and error correction used MiTCR with a Q25 quality threshold and the strictest error-elimination algorithm. A nonparametric unseen species model with Euler transformation was used to estimate a lower bound on total TCR beta diversity. TCRdb ran its own pipeline on the public reads, namely fastp trimming at Q25 and MiXCR clone calling, and kept in-frame beta chains. Each CDR3 protein appears once, grouped with its most common genes and DNA. Clone size and V and J calls follow TCRdb, not the original study. Across this sample there are about 770,000 distinct CDR3 sequences, with around 45% seen only once. The ten largest account for about 21% of the sample.

This clonotype was seen more than once but under ten times. Its antigen is unknown. No much larger clone exists at a distance of one base, and base qualities are not known. The donors were roughly 40 Caucasian individuals from Russia, aged roughly 6 to 100 years, who were systemically healthy. About 9.1 milliliters of peripheral blood were collected from each donor into EDTA-treated Vacutainer tubes. Ficoll-Paque density-gradient centrifugation was used to isolate PBMCs, with at least 7 million per sample. Trizol reagent was used to extract total RNA from PBMCs, with at least 5 micrograms per sample. For every donor, an aliquot of PBMCs went through flow cytometry to measure the percentages of naive CD45RAhigh/CD27high T cells.

Sequencing was performed on blood. In this chain, TRBV20-1 is recombined with TRBJ1-2; D gene: possibly TRBD1, on 5 matching bases. The receptor was derived from a man in his sixties in good health. The DNA sequence is as follows: TGCAGTGCTACGGGACTCTATGGCTACACCTTC. Its protein reads: CSATGLYGYTF.